The rows below give T cell receptor beta chains drawn from one sample of a study of shared clonotypes between healthy human individuals. The method was immunoSEQ multiplex PCR; TCRdb's version includes in-frame clones alone and lacks a portion of them. The table records about 1 million clones, about 76% of them present only once. The material sequenced was memory CD4+ T cells sorted from blood. Receptor source: a young man in good health. The CDR3 runs from the conserved cysteine through the conserved F or W. A D gene is named only where the DNA matches it firmly. Clone size is not always given. Where it is, it says once, few, many or a class for expanded clones.

V gene	J gene	clone size	D gene	CDR3 DNA	CDR3 protein
TRBV2	TRBJ2-5	NA	TRBD1	TGTGCCAGCAGGACCGGGACAGGGGGCTTGGAGACCCAGTACTTC	CASRTGTGGLETQYF
TRBV2	TRBJ2-7	few	NA	TGTGCCAGCAGTCTAAGCAGAGGGGCCCAGGGAAGCAAATACTTC	CASSLSRGAQGSKYF
TRBV28	TRBJ1-1	NA	NA	TGTGCCGCGGGGCTCGGGCAGGAAGCTTTCTTT	CAAGLGQEAFF
TRBV10-1	TRBJ2-2	NA	TRBD1	TGCGCCAGCAGTGGACAGGGGCAGGACACCGGGGAGCTGTTTTTT	CASSGQGQDTGELFF
TRBV19	TRBJ1-4	NA	TRBD1	TGTGCCAGTAGTCTTCGACAGGGGAGGAATGAAAAACTGTTTTTT	CASSLRQGRNEKLFF
TRBV7-2	TRBJ1-4	few	TRBD1	TGTGCCAGCAGCAGGGACAGATCCAATGAAAAACTGTTTTTT	CASSRDRSNEKLFF
TRBV2	TRBJ1-4	NA	TRBD1	TGTGCCAGCAGGGGGACAGGGGCTAAAAATGAAAAACTGTTTTTT	CASRGTGAKNEKLFF
TRBV19	TRBJ2-7	NA	NA	TGTGCCAGTAGTATCACGGCAGGGGACTCCTACGAGCAGTACTTC	CASSITAGDSYEQYF
TRBV11-2	TRBJ2-2	few	NA	TGTGCCAGCAGCTCCCGGGCCGAGGGGACCGGGGAGCTGTTTTTT	CASSSRAEGTGELFF
TRBV4-3	TRBJ2-7	once	NA	TGCGCCAGCAGCCAAACCCCGAGTTCCTACGAGCAGTACTTC	CASSQTPSSYEQYF
TRBV2	TRBJ1-4	NA	TRBD1	TGTGCCAGCAGTGAAAGACAGGGTGGAACTAATGAAAAACTGTTTTTT	CASSERQGGTNEKLFF
TRBV30	TRBJ2-7	NA	NA	TGTGCCTGGACCCCGCTGGGGCGGGGACCCTACGAGCAGTACTTC	CAWTPLGRGPYEQYF
TRBV13	TRBJ1-1	once	NA	TGTGCCAGCAGCGTAACAGGCAGAAACACTGAAGCTTTCTTT	CASSVTGRNTEAFF
TRBV14	TRBJ1-1	NA	NA	TGTGCCAGCAGCCTTCAGTTGGGGGGCACTGAAGCTTTCTTT	CASSLQLGGTEAFF
TRBV5-4	TRBJ1-6	few	NA	TGTGCCAGCAGCTCGATCGGACAGTATAATTCACCCCTCCACTTT	CASSSIGQYNSPLHF
TRBV7-2	TRBJ2-7	NA	TRBD2	TGTGCCAGCAGCTTCGCGGGGGGGAACGGTGACGAGCAGTACTTC	CASSFAGGNGDEQYF
TRBV6-1	TRBJ2-7	NA	TRBD1	TGTGCCACCTACAGGGGGAGCTTGATCTACGAGCAGTACTTC	CATYRGSLIYEQYF
TRBV28	TRBJ1-2	NA	NA	TGTGCCAGCAGTCCCGGGCCCCTCCCCGGTGGCTACACCTTC	CASSPGPLPGGYTF
TRBV30	TRBJ1-1	few	NA	TGTGCCTGGAGTGCCACAGGTGAAGCTTTCTTT	CAWSATGEAFF
TRBV27	TRBJ2-3	NA	NA	TGTGCCAGCAGGGGACGATACCTGGAGGCGCAGTATTTT	CASRGRYLEAQYF
TRBV18	TRBJ1-2	NA	TRBD1	TGTGCCAGCTCACCAGGACAGGGGGCTCTTGGCGGCTACACCTTC	CASSPGQGALGGYTF
TRBV11-2	TRBJ1-1	few	NA	TGTGCCAGCAGCTTGGATATCATGAACACTGAAGCTTTCTTT	CASSLDIMNTEAFF
TRBV28	TRBJ1-1	NA	TRBD1	TGTGCCAGCAGTCTCGGAGGGACAGGGAGGGTGAACACTGAAGCTTTCTTT	CASSLGGTGRVNTEAFF
TRBV7-2	TRBJ1-1	NA	NA	TGTGCCAGCAGCCCATCCGCCGGGGGGCTCACTGAAGCTTTCTTT	CASSPSAGGLTEAFF
TRBV10-2	TRBJ2-1	NA	NA	TGCGCCAGCAGTGACCCACGCGGACCTATGAGCTCCTACAATGAGCAGTTCTTC	CASSDPRGPMSSYNEQFF
TRBV19	TRBJ2-1	NA	NA	TGTGCCAGTAGTACCCAGACAGGCTTTTCCTACAATGAGCAGTTCTTC	CASSTQTGFSYNEQFF
TRBV5-4	TRBJ2-7	NA	TRBD1	TGTGCCAGCAGCTTGCAGAGCCAGGGGGTCGAGCAGTACTTC	CASSLQSQGVEQYF
TRBV29-1	TRBJ2-3	once	NA	TGCAGCGCCCGCCCCAGCACAGATACGCAGTATTTT	CSARPSTDTQYF
TRBV7-9	TRBJ1-6	NA	NA	TGTGCCAGCAGCCGCGACAGCTCTAATTCACCCCTCCACTTT	CASSRDSSNSPLHF
TRBV6-5	TRBJ2-3	once	NA	TGTGCCAGCAGTCTGGCGGGGTTTGGCACAGATACGCAGTATTTT	CASSLAGFGTDTQYF
TRBV7-8	TRBJ2-5	NA	TRBD1	TGTGCCAGCAGCTTCCGGGACAGGGGTGGAGAGACCCAGTACTTC	CASSFRDRGGETQYF
TRBV7-2	TRBJ2-3	few	TRBD2	TGTGCCAGCAGCCCGGGGACTAGCGGGAGGGCCAGTAAGGGAAATACGCAGTATTTT	CASSPGTSGRASKGNTQYF
TRBV2	TRBJ2-3	NA	NA	TGTGCCAGCAGACTAGGGCTCGTGCAGTATTTT	CASRLGLVQYF
TRBV6-1	TRBJ1-2	NA	NA	TGTGCCAGCAGTGAAGCCAGGCGGGGCCCAAACTCCTACACCTTC	CASSEARRGPNSYTF
TRBV27	TRBJ1-2	NA	NA	TGTGCCAGCCGGACAGAATTTTATGGCTACACCTTC	CASRTEFYGYTF
TRBV18	TRBJ2-7	NA	NA	TGTGCCAGCTCACCCCCATCCCTAGGGACCTACGAGCAGTACTTC	CASSPPSLGTYEQYF
TRBV29-1	TRBJ1-4	NA	NA	TGCAGCGTGGCCGCCGGGGCAGCGTATGAAAAACTGTTTTTT	CSVAAGAAYEKLFF
TRBV2	TRBJ1-6	many	NA	TGTGCCGGTAGGACAGAAGGGAGTTCACCCCTCCACTTT	CAGRTEGSSPLHF
TRBV29-1	TRBJ2-1	NA	TRBD1	TGCAGCGCCCCCCGGGGACAGGGGTCCTACAATGAGCAGTTCTTC	CSAPRGQGSYNEQFF
TRBV27	TRBJ1-5	NA	NA	TGTGCCAGCCTCTCTCTAGGGCCAGGGTCTAATCAGCCCCAGCATTTT	CASLSLGPGSNQPQHF
TRBV30	TRBJ1-4	few	NA	TGTGCCTGGAATATGGGCTTTGAAAAACTGTTTTTT	CAWNMGFEKLFF
TRBV5-1	TRBJ1-2	NA	TRBD1	TGCGCCAGCAGCTTGGACAGGACAGGGTTATACTATGGCTACACCTTC	CASSLDRTGLYYGYTF
TRBV14	TRBJ2-1	NA	TRBD2	TGTGCCAGCAGCCGGCTGAGTAGCGGGGGGGGCTACAATGAGCAGTTCTTC	CASSRLSSGGGYNEQFF
TRBV9	TRBJ1-2	NA	NA	TGTGCCAGCAGCGAACGGCCCTTTTCGGGTGGCTACACCTTC	CASSERPFSGGYTF
TRBV18	TRBJ2-1	NA	TRBD2	TGTGCCAGCTCACCACCGGGGACTACGAGTTACAATGAGCAGTTCTTC	CASSPPGTTSYNEQFF
TRBV7-2	TRBJ2-1	NA	TRBD2	TGTGCCAGCAGCTTAGCGCGGGAGAGGTACAATGAGCAGTTCTTC	CASSLARERYNEQFF
TRBV5-1	TRBJ2-7	NA	TRBD2	TGCGCCAGCAGCTTGGCGGCTAGCGGCCCCGTCCACGAGCAGTACTTC	CASSLAASGPVHEQYF
TRBV6-1	TRBJ2-1	once	TRBD1	TGTGCCAGCAGTGTGGCGACAGGGATAAATGAGCAGTTCTTC	CASSVATGINEQFF
TRBV6-1	TRBJ1-2	NA	NA	TGTGCCAGCCAGGAGACCGGTAACTATGGCTACACCTTC	CASQETGNYGYTF
TRBV28	TRBJ1-2	few	NA	TGTGCCAGCTCGGGCAGGGGCTATGGCTACACCTTC	CASSGRGYGYTF
TRBV6-1	TRBJ2-3	NA	NA	TGTGCCAGCAGGCCCTCAGGCACAGATACGCAGTATTTT	CASRPSGTDTQYF